The present TCR beta chain was sequenced within a study of brain metastases from non-small cell lung cancer. Data came from immunoSEQ multiplex PCR; TCRdb stores just in-frame clones and leaves some out. The sample lists about 2,700 clones; 84% were seen once. General study points: Brain metastases had lower T-cell infiltration than primary tumors. Expanded T-cell clones appeared in around 60% of brain metastases over primaries. TCR repertoires overlapped largely between brain metastases and matched primaries.

Trimming cost V 2 bases and J 4 bases, with 18 bases left between them. This CDR3 comprises 16 residues. Germline lookup yields CDR1 SEHNR and CDR2 FQNEAQ (reference sequence). Concerning this clone itself: Its antigen is currently unknown. The same CDR3 is also encoded by other DNA sequences in this sample.

The TCR comes from a donor aged 40 or older with non-small cell lung cancer. Sequencing was carried out using primary lung tumor tissue. The J gene is TRBJ2-7, the V gene TRBV7-9; tentative D call: TRBD2 (5 bases). Written as DNA, the CDR3 is TGTGCCAGCAGCTTAACGGTAGGGCTAGCAAGGTACGAGCAGTACTTC. This gives the protein CASSLTVGLARYEQYF.